This section outlines one TCR beta chain sequence together with its context. This clone was picked up a small number of times. Its antigen has not been determined. One base away there is no much larger clone; base qualities are not given. The data were obtained in a study of glioma-infiltrating T cells after dendritic cell vaccination (TCRdb year 2016). Describing the broader study: Of the 15 glioblastoma patients in the cohort, all drawn from Phase I and II dendritic cell vaccination trials, 9 were newly diagnosed and 6 had recurrent disease. Patients received autologous tumor lysate-pulsed dendritic cell vaccination between about 2002 and 2012. The vaccine consisted of monocyte-derived dendritic cells cultured seven to eight days with IL-4 and GM-CSF, then pulsed overnight with autologous tumor lysate. Patients received three intradermal dendritic cell vaccine injections at biweekly intervals in the arm below the axilla. Tumor-infiltrating lymphocyte content was quantified and tumor and blood repertoires were compared in dendritic cell-vaccinated glioblastoma patients by deep sequencing of TCR beta CDR3 regions. TCR sequencing metrics, including TIL content and tumor-blood repertoire overlap, were correlated with survival after dendritic cell vaccination.

The paper's findings and limits, for the study overall: No direct relationship between TCR clonality and survival was found, suggesting that a diverse polyclonal response may matter. The three-group TCR overlap response model was characterized as speculative, and prospective validation of the model was stated to be required. The cohort was small and heterogeneous, few patients had complete blood and tumor sets, and even fewer had initial-recurrent tumor pairs. Higher estimated pretreatment TIL content predicted longer time to progression and overall survival after dendritic cell vaccination.

The sample's time point label, in plain terms: after dendritic cell vaccination, including at tumor progression/relapse. To be selected, patients needed enough residual fresh-frozen tumor tissue and more than two years of available survival data. An isocitrate dehydrogenase mutation was not carried by any of the glioblastoma patients, although molecular status was otherwise variable. PBMC were collected before vaccination, two weeks after the third vaccination, and at tumor progression when it occurred. The Qiagen DNeasy Blood extraction Kit was used for extraction of genomic DNA. CDR1 and CDR2 are read off the germline V gene as ENHRY and SYGVKD. The V and J ends are trimmed by 8 bases and 5 bases, leaving 10 bases between them. Counted from cysteine to phenylalanine, this CDR3 has 11 amino acids. Only the CDR3 DNA is retained, 33 bases long and in frame from the first base. TCRB CDR3 regions were amplified from approximately 2 ug genomic DNA, or all available DNA if less, using the immunoSEQ assay. For multiplex PCR, 60 forward primers for TCR V beta segments and 13 reverse primers for J beta segments were used. Synthetic control templates were spiked into each sample at limiting dilution to estimate reads per starting template. Sequencing produced 87 bp reads on the Illumina HiSeq System. Per the original workflow: To remove PCR and sequencing errors, closely related sequences were merged with a nearest neighbor algorithm. TCR overlap was defined as the percentage of unique tumor TCR beta sequences that were also present in the same patient's peripheral blood. Entries here come from immuneACCESS through TCRdb and include only in-frame sequences with V and J called. Some clones fail to appear in such tables; in the studies checked, an unresolved V gene covers under half of the shortfall, and the cause of the remainder is unknown. From that table come the V and J calls and clone size; the DNA was used to work out D and trimming. In all, the sample holds tens of thousands of clones, and roughly four fifths of those were seen once. The leading ten clones occupy roughly 6.8% of the sample.

This material consisted of blood, taken after dendritic cell vaccination. Here the chain combines TRBV10-3 and TRBJ2-7; TRBD2 is a weak D gene call, 6 bases matching. This clonotype was sampled from a human donor with glioblastoma. The CDR3 protein: CAIGRDHEQYF. The sequence in DNA is TGTGCCATCGGGCGGGACCACGAGCAGTACTTC.